Shown below are 23 T cell receptor beta chains from a single sample sequenced in a study of blood T cell repertoires in COVID-19. Sequencing used immunoSEQ multiplex PCR; TCRdb keeps in-frame clones, though not all of them. The table has 150,000 or so clones, approximately 74% seen once. What was sequenced was peripheral blood. Every receptor here comes from a woman between 65 and 79 years old with acute or convalescent COVID-19.

In its sample, this clone was seen a few times. CDR3 sequence: CASSLGGAHYGYTF. The DNA of the CDR3 is TGTGCCAGCAGTTTAGGTGGAGCCCACTATGGCTACACCTTC. J is TRBJ1-2 and V is TRBV28; D is unclear. The CDR3 sequence is 14 residues long. Trimming shortened V by 2 bases and J by 3 bases, and 10 bases separated the two germline ends. CDR1 MDHEN and CDR2 SYDVKM come from the germline V gene.

Many counts were recorded for this clone. This chain connects TRBV6-5 to TRBJ1-5, with 9 nucleotides matching TRBD1. Per germline, CDR1 MNHEY and CDR2 SVGAGI. This CDR3 is built from 14 residues. Trimming removed 8 bases from V and 6 bases from J; junction bases left unmatched: 8. This chain's CDR3 is CASDPGQGAQPQHF. CDR3 coding DNA: TGTGCCAGCGACCCGGGACAGGGTGCTCAGCCCCAGCATTTT.

This clone turned up a few times. The chain couples TRBV13 to TRBJ2-2, with TRBD1 as a possible D gene (6 bases). Per the germline V gene, CDR1 is PRHDT and CDR2 is FYEKMQ (reference sequence). The V end was cut by 4 bases, the J end by 0 bases, with 12 bases between. CDR3 length: 16 amino acids. CDR3 coding DNA: TGTGCCAGCAGCTCGGAGGACAGCCCGAACACCGGGGAGCTGTTTTTT. Protein: CASSSEDSPNTGELFF.

At least ten counts were recorded for this clone. J is TRBJ2-2 and V is TRBV10-2, with 7 bases aligning to TRBD2. The germline gives CDR1 WSHSY, CDR2 SAAADI. Trimming at V came to 0 bases and at J to 4 bases, leaving 2 bases not matched to a gene. The CDR3 runs to 15 residues. CDR3 nucleotide sequence: TGCGCCAGCAGTGAGTCAACGGGGGGCACCGGGGAGCTGTTTTTT. This codes for CASSESTGGTGELFF.

The genes are TRBV6-6 and TRBJ2-7; a weak D match, TRBD1 (5 bases). CDR1 is MNHNY, CDR2 SVGAGI, per germline (reference sequence). The V gene lost 2 bases and the J gene lost 1 base, with 9 bases spanning the gap. The CDR3 spans 14 residues. CDR3 sequence: CASSYPPGSYEQYF. The CDR3 nucleotides are TGTGCCAGCAGTTACCCCCCAGGGTCCTACGAGCAGTACTTC.

The chain links TRBV28 to TRBJ2-2; D is possibly TRBD1 (5 bases). The CDR3 sequence is 13 residues long. The V gene lost 6 bases and the J gene lost 7 bases, with 12 bases spanning the gap. In germline, CDR1 is MDHEN, CDR2 SYDVKM. CDR3 sequence reads: CASRAGFDGELFF. CDR3 DNA sequence: TGTGCCAGCAGGGCAGGGTTCGACGGGGAGCTGTTTTTT.

This clone has just one count. The rearrangement uses TRBV11-1 and TRBJ2-1; D is uncertain. The V end was cut by 5 bases, the J end by 1 base, with 12 bases between. The CDR3 has 15 residues. Germline CDR1 is SGHAT and CDR2 is FQDESV (reference sequence). The CDR3 DNA is TGTGCCAGCAGCCCCCGTCGGAGTTCCTACAATGAGCAGTTCTTC. This encodes CASSPRRSSYNEQFF.

CDR3 loop: CASSSPGQGAHGYTF. Written as DNA, the CDR3 is TGTGCCAGCAGCTCCCCGGGACAGGGGGCGCACGGCTACACCTTC. The chain joins TRBV5-4 to TRBJ1-2; TRBD1 matches at 12 bases. The CDR3 runs 15 residues. V lost 3 bases and J lost 8; bases outside the gene matches: 8. The germline CDR1 and CDR2 sequences are SGHNT and YYREEE (reference sequence).

The V and J genes are TRBV11-2 and TRBJ2-3; TRBD2 matches at 7 bases. The V segment lost 5 bases and the J segment 0 bases; nucleotides outside the gene matches: 8. CDR1 and CDR2 (germline): SGHAT, FQNNGV. This CDR3 has 16 amino acids. The CDR3 DNA sequence: TGTGCCAGCAGCCCTAGAGGAGCGGGAAGCACAGATACGCAGTATTTT. Protein sequence: CASSPRGAGSTDTQYF. Full variable domain (rest looked up from reference TRBV11-2 and TRBJ2-3): EAGVAQSPRYKIIEKRQSVAFWCNPISGHATLYWYQQILGQGPKLLIQFQNNGVVDDSQLPKDRFSAERLKGVDSTLKIQPAKLEDSAVYLCASSPRGAGSTDTQYFGPGTRLTVL.

This CDR3 reads CASSLGLAGGEDTQYF. The CDR3 DNA sequence: TGTGCCAGCAGCTTAGGACTAGCGGGGGGAGAAGATACGCAGTATTTT. The chain has TRBV7-2 and TRBJ2-3; 13 nucleotides agree with TRBD2. V trimming: 1 base; J trimming: 5 bases; junction bases outside the gene matches: 3. From germline, CDR1 is SGHTA and CDR2 FQGNSA. CDR3 length: 16 residues.

At least ten counts were recorded for this clone. This chain connects TRBV7-9 to TRBJ1-2; 7 bases map to TRBD1. Germline V gene data show CDR1 as SEHNR and CDR2 as FQNEAQ (reference sequence). V was clipped by 0 bases and J by 7 bases; unmatched bases: 8. This CDR3 region has 15 residues. This CDR3 is CASSLAKGALSGYTF. The CDR3 coding sequence is TGTGCCAGCAGCTTAGCAAAGGGGGCGTTGAGTGGCTACACCTTC.

This sequence joins TRBV19 and TRBJ2-7; 13 nucleotides agree with TRBD2. V was clipped by 3 bases and J by 4 bases; unmatched bases: 3. The V gene's germline CDR1 is LNHDA and CDR2 SQIVND (reference sequence). This CDR3 comprises 15 residues. The DNA of the CDR3 is TGTGCCAGTAGTATCGGGACTAGCGGGGCTTACGAGCAGTACTTC. It specifies CASSIGTSGAYEQYF.

This clone appeared many times. V is TRBV5-1 and J is TRBJ2-3; D gene ambiguous. The V end lost 0 bases, the J end lost 5 bases, and 4 bases lay between the germline ends. Germline V gene lookup returns CDR1 SGHRS and CDR2 YFSETQ. The CDR3 loop spans 12 amino acids. CDR3 protein: CASSLAGDTQYF. CDR3 in DNA: TGCGCCAGCAGCTTGGCGGGAGATACGCAGTATTTT.

This sequence joins TRBV10-3 and TRBJ2-2, with 10 positions matching TRBD1. Germline-derived CDR1 and CDR2 are ENHRY and SYGVKD. The CDR3 is made up of 16 amino acids. Trimming at V came to 6 bases and at J to 0 bases, leaving 4 bases not matched to a gene. In DNA form, the CDR3 reads TGTGCCATCAGAAAGACAGGGGGCGCGAACACCGGGGAGCTGTTTTTT. Translated: CAIRKTGGANTGELFF.

The chain is built from TRBV2 and TRBJ1-5; no reliable D call. CDR3 length: 14 amino acids. Germline CDR1 SNHLY, CDR2 FYNNEI. The ends were cut back, 1 base at V and 1 base at J, with 5 bases in the middle. The CDR3 DNA sequence: TGTGCCAGCAGTGAAGGGGCGAGCAATCAGCCCCAGCATTTT. Translating gives CASSEGASNQPQHF.

The rearrangement uses TRBV4-2 and TRBJ2-5; tentatively, D is TRBD2 (5 bases). V gave up 1 base and J gave up 0 bases, with 12 bases separating them. CDR1 and CDR2 (germline): LGHNA, YNFKEQ. The CDR3 runs to 16 residues. CDR3 protein: CASSQVGAANQETQYF. DNA of the CDR3: TGTGCCAGCAGCCAAGTTGGAGCGGCGAACCAAGAGACCCAGTACTTC.

This chain uses TRBV28 with TRBJ1-2; no clear D gene. CDR1 and CDR2 from the germline V gene are MDHEN and SYDVKM. The CDR3 contains 13 residues. Trimming took 6 bases from V and 5 from J, leaving 13 bases between them. CDR3 nucleotides: TGTGCCAGCAGCCTAATCTCGGGATATGGCTACACCTTC. It codes for CASSLISGYGYTF.

V is TRBV18 and J is TRBJ2-2, with D unresolved. This CDR3 has 14 residues. V dropped 4 bases and J dropped 1 base, with 7 bases sitting between them. Germline V gene lookup returns CDR1 KGHSH and CDR2 LQKENI. The CDR3 is CASSLKQNTGELFF. CDR3 in DNA: TGTGCCAGCTCACTAAAACAGAACACCGGGGAGCTGTTTTTT.

The V and J genes are TRBV11-2 and TRBJ2-3; the match to TRBD2 covers 7 bases. CDR1 and CDR2 (germline): SGHAT, FQNNGV. CDR3 length: 14 residues. V was clipped by 4 bases and J by 8 bases; unmatched bases: 9. The CDR3 DNA follows: TGTGCCAGCAGCTCAACTAGCGTATCGTCTACGCAGTATTTT. Its protein is CASSSTSVSSTQYF.

This sequence joins TRBV11-2 and TRBJ2-1; 7 positions match TRBD2. Trimming cost V 1 base and J 8 bases; bases outside gene matches: 14. The CDR3 covers 17 residues. The germline V gene encodes CDR1 SGHAT and CDR2 FQNNGV. CDR3 residues: CASSLAWAMGGNDEQFF. CDR3 coding DNA: TGTGCCAGCAGCTTAGCCTGGGCCATGGGGGGGAACGATGAGCAGTTCTTC.

The chain couples TRBV28 to TRBJ2-3, with TRBD1 matching over 10 bases. V shed 3 bases, J shed 3 bases, and the junction held 6 bases outside the gene matches. CDR3 length: 16 residues. The germline gives CDR1 MDHEN, CDR2 SYDVKM. CDR3 amino acids: CASSFGTGARTDTQYF. The CDR3, as DNA: TGTGCCAGCAGTTTTGGGACAGGGGCTAGAACAGATACGCAGTATTTT.

The V and J genes are TRBV7-8 and TRBJ2-7; D possibly corresponds to TRBD2 (6 bases). The CDR3 consists of 14 residues. Germline V gives CDR1 SGHVS, CDR2 FQNEAQ. The CDR3 is CATAGGILLYEQYF. The CDR3 DNA is TGTGCTACTGCTGGGGGGATCCTGCTTTACGAGCAGTACTTC.

The chain carries TRBV6-2 or TRBV6-3 and TRBJ2-7, with a weak D call TRBD2 (5 bases). Between the trimmed V and J ends, which lost 2 bases and 0 bases, there was a span of 20 bases. Germline values: CDR1 MNHEY, CDR2 SVGEGT. The CDR3 spans 18 residues. The CDR3 region has the DNA TGTGCCAGCAGTTACCTACGGGGAAAAGGGCAGAGCTCCTACGAGCAGTACTTC. As protein: CASSYLRGKGQSSYEQYF.